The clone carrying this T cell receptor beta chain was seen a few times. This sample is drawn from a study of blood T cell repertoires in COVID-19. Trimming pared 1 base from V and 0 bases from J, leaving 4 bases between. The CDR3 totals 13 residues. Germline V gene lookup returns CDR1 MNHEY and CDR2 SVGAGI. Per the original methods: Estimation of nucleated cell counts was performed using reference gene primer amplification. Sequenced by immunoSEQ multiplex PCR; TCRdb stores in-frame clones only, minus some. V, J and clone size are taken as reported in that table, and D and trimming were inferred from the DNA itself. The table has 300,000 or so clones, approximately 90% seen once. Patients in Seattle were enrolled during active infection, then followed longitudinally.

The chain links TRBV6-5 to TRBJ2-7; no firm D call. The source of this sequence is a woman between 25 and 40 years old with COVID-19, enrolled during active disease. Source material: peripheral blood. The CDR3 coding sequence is TGTGCCAGCAGTTACTTCTCCTCCTACGAGCAGTACTTC. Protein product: CASSYFSSYEQYF.